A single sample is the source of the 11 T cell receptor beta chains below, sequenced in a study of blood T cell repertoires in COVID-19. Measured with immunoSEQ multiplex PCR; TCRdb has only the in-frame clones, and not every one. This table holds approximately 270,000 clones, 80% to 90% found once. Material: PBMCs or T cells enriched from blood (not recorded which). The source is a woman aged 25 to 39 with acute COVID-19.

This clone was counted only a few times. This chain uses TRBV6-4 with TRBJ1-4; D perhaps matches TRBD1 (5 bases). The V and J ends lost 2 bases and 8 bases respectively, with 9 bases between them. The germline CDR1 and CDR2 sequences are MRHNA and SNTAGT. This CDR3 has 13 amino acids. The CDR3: CASSDRPGEKLFF. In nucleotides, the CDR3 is TGTGCCAGCAGTGACAGGCCAGGGGAAAAACTGTTTTTT.

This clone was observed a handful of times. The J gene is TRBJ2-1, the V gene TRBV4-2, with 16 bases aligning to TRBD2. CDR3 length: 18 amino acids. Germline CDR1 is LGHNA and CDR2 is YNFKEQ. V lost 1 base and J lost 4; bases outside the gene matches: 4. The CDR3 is CASSQGGTSGREYNEQFF. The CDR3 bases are TGTGCCAGCAGCCAAGGGGGGACTAGCGGGAGGGAATACAATGAGCAGTTCTTC.

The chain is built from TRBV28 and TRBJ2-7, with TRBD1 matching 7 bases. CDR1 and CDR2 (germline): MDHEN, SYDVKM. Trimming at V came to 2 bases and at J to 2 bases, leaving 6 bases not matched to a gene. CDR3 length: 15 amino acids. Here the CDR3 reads CASSLGQAFAYEQYF. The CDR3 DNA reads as TGTGCCAGCAGTTTAGGACAGGCTTTCGCCTACGAGCAGTACTTC.

This CDR3 reads CASSLRPSGVDEQFF. The CDR3 coding sequence is TGTGCCAGCAGCTTAAGGCCTAGCGGGGTGGATGAGCAGTTCTTC. The rearrangement joins TRBV7-3 to TRBJ2-1, with TRBD2 matching 9 bases. Trimming cost V 1 base and J 8 bases; bases outside gene matches: 6. Germline CDR1 SGHTA, CDR2 FQGTGA. CDR3 length equals 15 residues.

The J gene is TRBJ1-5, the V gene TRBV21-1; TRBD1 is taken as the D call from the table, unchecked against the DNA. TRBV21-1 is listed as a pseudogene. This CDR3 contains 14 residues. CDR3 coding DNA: TGTGCCAGCAGCAAAAGGGGCTTCTGGGGGCCCCAGCATTTT. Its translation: CASSKRGFWGPQHF.

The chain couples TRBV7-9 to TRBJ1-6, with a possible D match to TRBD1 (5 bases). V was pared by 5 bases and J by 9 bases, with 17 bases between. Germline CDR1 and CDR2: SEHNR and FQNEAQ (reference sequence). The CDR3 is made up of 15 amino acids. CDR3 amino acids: CASSPPHRSSSPLHF. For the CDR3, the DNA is TGTGCCAGCAGCCCGCCGCACAGGAGTAGTTCACCCCTCCACTTT.

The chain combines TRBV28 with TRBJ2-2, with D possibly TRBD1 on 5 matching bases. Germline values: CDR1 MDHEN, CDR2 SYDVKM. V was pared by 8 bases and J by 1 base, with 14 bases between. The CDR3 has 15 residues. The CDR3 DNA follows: TGTGCCAGCTCGGACAATAGTTGGAACACCGGGGAGCTGTTTTTT. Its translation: CASSDNSWNTGELFF. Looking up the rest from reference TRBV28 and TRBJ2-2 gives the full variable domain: DVKVTQSSRYLVKRTGEKVFLECVQDMDHENMFWYRQDPGLGLRLIYFSYDVKMKEKGDIPEGYSVSREKKERFSLILESASTNQTSMYLCASSDNSWNTGELFFGEGSRLTVL.

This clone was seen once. The CDR3 coding sequence is TGTGCCACGGCCGAAGGGGGGGAATACAATGAGCAGTTCTTC. Translating gives CATAEGGEYNEQFF. This rearrangement joins TRBV28 to TRBJ2-1; D may be TRBD2 (7 bases). Germline CDR1 reads MDHEN; CDR2 reads SYDVKM. The length of the CDR3 is 14 residues. V lost 10 bases and J 4 bases, leaving 17 bases between the germline ends.

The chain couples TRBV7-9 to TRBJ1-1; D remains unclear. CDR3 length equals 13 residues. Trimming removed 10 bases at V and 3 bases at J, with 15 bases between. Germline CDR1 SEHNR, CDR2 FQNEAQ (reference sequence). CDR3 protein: CAIPGLWDTEAFF. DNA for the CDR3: TGTGCCATTCCAGGTCTATGGGACACTGAAGCTTTCTTT.

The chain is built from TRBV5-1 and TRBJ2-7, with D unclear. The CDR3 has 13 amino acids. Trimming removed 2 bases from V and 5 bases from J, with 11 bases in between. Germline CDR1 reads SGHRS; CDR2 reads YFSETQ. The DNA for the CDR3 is TGCGCCAGCAGCTTATCCCTTGCGGACGAGCAGTACTTC. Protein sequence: CASSLSLADEQYF.

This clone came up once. This chain's CDR3 is CASSSDMNSNQPQHF. Written as DNA, the CDR3 is TGTGCCAGCAGTTCGGACATGAATAGCAATCAGCCCCAGCATTTT. The J gene is TRBJ1-5, the V gene TRBV6-5; maybe TRBD1 (5 bases). The V and J ends lost 4 bases and 0 bases respectively, with 10 bases between them. Germline V gene lookup returns CDR1 MNHEY and CDR2 SVGAGI. The CDR3 covers 15 residues.